Listed below are T cell receptor beta chains from one sample, sequenced in a study of shared clonotypes between healthy human individuals. Using immunoSEQ multiplex PCR, the repertoire was profiled, and TCRdb retains in-frame clones only, with some absent. The sample includes some 350,000 clones, about 74% of them seen just once. Sequencing was done on a sample of memory CD4+ T cells sorted from blood. All receptors derive from a man aged 25 to 40 in good health. Each CDR3 is given with its conserved first and last residue. A D gene is named only where the DNA matches it firmly. Size is omitted from some rows. Given values are once, few, many or a class for expanded clones.

CDR3 protein,CDR3 DNA,D gene,clone size,V gene,CDR3 length,J gene
CASSSLGGVVNEQFF,TGTGCCAGCAGCTCCTTGGGAGGAGTGGTGAATGAGCAGTTCTTC,-,-,TRBV7-9,15,TRBJ2-1
CASSARADPYNEQFF,TGTGCCAGCAGTGCCCGGGCGGATCCCTACAATGAGCAGTTCTTC,-,-,TRBV6-5,15,TRBJ2-1
CASSYLTGMSVHFQETQYF,TGTGCCAGCAGCTACCTGACAGGGATGTCTGTACATTTCCAAGAGACCCAGTACTTC,TRBD1,few,TRBV7-9,19,TRBJ2-5
CASSPPDSRGNIQYF,TGTGCCAGCAGTCCGCCCGACAGTAGAGGAAACATTCAGTACTTC,-,-,TRBV16,15,TRBJ2-4
CASSLDGGAAYEQYF,TGCGCCAGCAGCTTGGATGGGGGCGCCGCCTACGAGCAGTACTTC,-,-,TRBV5-1,15,TRBJ2-7
CASSYPGTGEETQYF,TGTGCCAGCAGTTACCCCGGGACAGGGGAAGAGACCCAGTACTTC,TRBD1,-,TRBV6-5,15,TRBJ2-5
CASSDRRQSYGYTF,TGTGCCAGCAGTGACCGAAGACAATCCTATGGCTACACCTTC,-,-,TRBV13,14,TRBJ1-2
CSAAGLAGGGNNEQFF,TGCAGCGCAGCTGGACTAGCGGGAGGAGGAAACAATGAGCAGTTCTTC,TRBD2,-,TRBV29-1,16,TRBJ2-1
CASSSRRIAQHF,TGTGCCAGCAGTTCCAGGAGGATAGCCCAGCATTTT,-,-,TRBV28,12,TRBJ1-5
CASSEGTGDNQPQHF,TGTGCCAGCAGTGAAGGGACAGGGGACAATCAGCCCCAGCATTTT,TRBD1,-,TRBV2,15,TRBJ1-5
CAIRDAGVGNTEAFF,TGTGCCATCAGGGATGCAGGGGTGGGTAACACTGAAGCTTTCTTT,-,-,TRBV10-3,15,TRBJ1-1
CASSGGQGFNEQYF,TGTGCCAGCAGCGGGGGACAGGGGTTCAACGAGCAGTACTTC,TRBD1,-,TRBV5-4,14,TRBJ2-7
CASSGQGQGSGELFF,TGTGCCAGTAGTGGACAGGGACAAGGTTCCGGGGAGCTGTTTTTT,TRBD1,-,TRBV19,15,TRBJ2-2
CASSVTSGRLIYEQYF,TGTGCCAGCAGTGTCACTAGCGGGAGACTCATCTACGAGCAGTACTTC,TRBD2,many,TRBV28,16,TRBJ2-7
CASSFSLIGDGYTF,TGTGCCAGCAGCTTTTCCCTAATCGGAGATGGCTACACCTTC,-,few,TRBV5-4,14,TRBJ1-2
CASSPRTGEGYTF,TGTGCCAGCAGTCCTCGGACAGGGGAAGGCTACACCTTC,TRBD1,-,TRBV27,13,TRBJ1-2
CASSDSAGRDQPQHF,TGCGCCAGCAGTGATAGCGCCGGTAGGGATCAGCCCCAGCATTTT,-,few,TRBV10-2,15,TRBJ1-5
CASSMGAEAFF,TGTGCCAGCAGTATGGGAGCTGAAGCTTTCTTT,-,-,TRBV6-5,11,TRBJ1-1
CASSPGATPELFF,TGCGCCAGCAGTCCGGGAGCTACACCTGAGCTGTTTTTT,-,-,TRBV5-1,13,TRBJ2-2
CASDSRVWTGELFF,TGTGCCAGCGATTCGAGGGTCTGGACCGGGGAGCTGTTTTTT,-,-,TRBV6-1,14,TRBJ2-2
CASSVSPGTGHREQYF,TGTGCCAGCAGCGTCTCCCCCGGGACAGGGCATCGAGAGCAGTACTTC,TRBD1,-,TRBV9,16,TRBJ2-7
CASSQDIPTEAFF,TGCGCCAGCAGCCAAGATATACCGACTGAAGCTTTCTTT,-,-,TRBV4-1,13,TRBJ1-1
CATSTQAVTEAFF,TGTGCCACCAGCACCCAGGCAGTCACTGAAGCTTTCTTT,-,-,TRBV15,13,TRBJ1-1